Below, 4 T cell receptor beta chains from the same sample are listed, as sequenced in a study of blood T cells in healthy people across ages. Next came a second PCR, run for about 6 to 12 cycles, which used a sample-barcoded 5' primer along with a J-beta primer mix. MiXCR, applied by TCRdb to the 5' RACE reads, yields one record per CDR3 protein. The sample holds about 1.7 million distinct CDR3 sequences, 28% seen once. Specimen: blood. These TCRs come from a woman aged 25 to 39 in good health.

In regard to this clonotype: With a much larger clone just one base away, this may be a read error. This chain joins TRBV5-1 and TRBJ2-7; D may correspond to TRBD1 or TRBD2 (5 bases each). The CDR3 sequence is 13 residues long. CDR1 and CDR2 (germline): SGHRS, YFSETQ. V was pared by 4 bases and J by 5 bases, with 13 bases between. The CDR3 DNA reads as TGCGCCAGCAGCGGGGGTTATTCCCACGAGCAGTACTTC. As protein: CASSGGYSHEQYF.

On this clonotype itself: One end of the junction is discordant with germline, which a read error may explain. The chain has TRBV7-2 and TRBJ2-1, with 7 bases that match TRBD1. The germline CDR1 and CDR2 sequences are SGHTA and FQGNSA. The CDR3 is made up of 13 amino acids. CDR3: CARSLRQGNEQFF. As DNA, the CDR3 is TGTGCCCGCAGCTTGCGACAGGGCAATGAGCAGTTCTTC.

The rearrangement joins TRBV24-1 to TRBJ2-1; 9 positions match TRBD1. Trimming took 4 bases from V and 6 from J; bases not matched to a gene: 9. The germline gives CDR1 KGHDR, CDR2 SFDVKD. There are 16 residues in the CDR3. CDR3 sequence reads: CATSDQSTGGFNEQFF. The CDR3 DNA reads as TGTGCCACCAGTGACCAAAGCACAGGGGGCTTCAATGAGCAGTTCTTC.

V usage is TRBV12-3 or TRBV12-4 and J usage is TRBJ2-7; the match to TRBD2 covers 8 bases. The trim removed 3 bases at V and 6 bases at J, leaving 7 bases unmatched. CDR3 size: 14 residues. Here the CDR3 DNA reads TGTGCCAGCAGTTTTTTAGCGGGGTCCCGCGAGCAGTACTTC. This sequence encodes CASSFLAGSREQYF.